The present entry profiles one T cell receptor (beta chain) with its context. This entry belongs to a study of blood T cell repertoires in COVID-19. The wider study: From the United States, Italy and Spain came samples of acute and convalescent COVID-19.

Profiling relied on immunoSEQ multiplex PCR, and the TCRdb table lists in-frame clones only, not all of them. Of approximately 70,000 clones listed, around 80% were seen once; the top ten hold around a sixth. There are 14 residues in the CDR3. The germline gives CDR1 SGDLS, CDR2 YYNGEE. Trimming removed 2 bases at V and 10 bases at J, with 13 bases between. Sequences were obtained from peripheral blood. This chain links TRBV9 with TRBJ1-6; TRBD1 might be the D (5 bases). This TCR derives from a human donor in a cohort sampled during active COVID-19. The CDR3 spells CASSVGGVRSPLHF. The CDR3 DNA reads as TGTGCCAGCAGCGTCGGAGGGGTTCGGTCACCCCTCCACTTT.